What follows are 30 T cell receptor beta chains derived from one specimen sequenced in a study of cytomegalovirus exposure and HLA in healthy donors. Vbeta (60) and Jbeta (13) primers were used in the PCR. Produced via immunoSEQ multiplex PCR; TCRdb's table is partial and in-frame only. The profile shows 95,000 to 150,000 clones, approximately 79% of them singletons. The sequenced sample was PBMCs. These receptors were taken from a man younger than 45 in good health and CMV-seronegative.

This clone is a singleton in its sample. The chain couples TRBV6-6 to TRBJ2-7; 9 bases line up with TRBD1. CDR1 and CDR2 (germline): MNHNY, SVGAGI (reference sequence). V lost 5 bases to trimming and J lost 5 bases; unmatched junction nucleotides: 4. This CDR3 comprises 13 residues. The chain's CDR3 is CASSPGTGNEQYF. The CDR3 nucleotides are TGTGCCAGCAGTCCCGGGACAGGGAACGAGCAGTACTTC.

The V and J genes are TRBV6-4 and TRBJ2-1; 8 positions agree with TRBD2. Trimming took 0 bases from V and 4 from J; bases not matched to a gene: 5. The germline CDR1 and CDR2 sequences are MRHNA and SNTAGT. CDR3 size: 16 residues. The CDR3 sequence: CASSDSDSGDYNEQFF. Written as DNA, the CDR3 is TGTGCCAGCAGTGACTCGGATAGCGGGGATTACAATGAGCAGTTCTTC.

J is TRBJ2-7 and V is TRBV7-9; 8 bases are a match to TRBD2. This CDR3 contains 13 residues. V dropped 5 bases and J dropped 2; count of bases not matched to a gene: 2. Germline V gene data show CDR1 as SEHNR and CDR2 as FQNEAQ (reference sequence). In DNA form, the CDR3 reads TGTGCCAGCAGCCGGCGGGGGGCCTACGAGCAGTACTTC. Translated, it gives CASSRRGAYEQYF.

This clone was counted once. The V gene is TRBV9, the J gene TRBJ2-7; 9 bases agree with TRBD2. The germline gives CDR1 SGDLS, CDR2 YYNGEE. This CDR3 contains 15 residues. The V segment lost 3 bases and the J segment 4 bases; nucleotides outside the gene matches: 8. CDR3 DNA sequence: TGTGCCAGCAGCGGGGGAATAGCGGGGGTGTACGAGCAGTACTTC. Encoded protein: CASSGGIAGVYEQYF.

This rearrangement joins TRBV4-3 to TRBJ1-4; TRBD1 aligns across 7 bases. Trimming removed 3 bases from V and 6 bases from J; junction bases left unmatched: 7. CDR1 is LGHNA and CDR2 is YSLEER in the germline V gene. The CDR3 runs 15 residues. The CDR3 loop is CASSHGDRADEKLFF. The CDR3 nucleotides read TGCGCCAGCAGCCATGGCGACAGGGCTGATGAAAAACTGTTTTTT.

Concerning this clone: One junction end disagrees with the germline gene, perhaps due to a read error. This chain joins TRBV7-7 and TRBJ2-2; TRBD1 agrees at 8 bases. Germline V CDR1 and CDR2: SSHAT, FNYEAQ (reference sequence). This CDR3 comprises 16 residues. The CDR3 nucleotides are TGTGCTAGCAGCGCAAACCCGGGACAGGTAGCCGGGGAGCTGTTTTTT. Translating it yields CASSANPGQVAGELFF.

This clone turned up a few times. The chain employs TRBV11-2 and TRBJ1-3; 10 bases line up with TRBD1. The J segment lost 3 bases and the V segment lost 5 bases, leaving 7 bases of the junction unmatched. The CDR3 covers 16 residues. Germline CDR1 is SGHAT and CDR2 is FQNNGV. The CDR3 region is CASSQRQGAGGNTIYF. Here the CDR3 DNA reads TGTGCCAGCAGCCAAAGACAGGGGGCAGGTGGAAACACCATATATTTT.

Here the CDR3 DNA reads TGTGCCAGCAGCTCAGGCGGGACAGGGGCTGGAAACACCATATATTTT. Translated: CASSSGGTGAGNTIYF. This rearrangement joins TRBV7-3 to TRBJ1-3, with TRBD1 matching over 10 bases. This CDR3 comprises 16 residues. V was clipped by 4 bases and J by 2 bases; unmatched bases: 5. Germline assignment: CDR1 SGHTA and CDR2 FQGTGA.

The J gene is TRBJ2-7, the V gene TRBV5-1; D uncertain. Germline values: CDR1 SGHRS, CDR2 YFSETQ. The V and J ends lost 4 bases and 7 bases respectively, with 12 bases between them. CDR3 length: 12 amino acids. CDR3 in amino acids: CASSDPPGEQYF. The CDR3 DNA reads TGCGCCAGCAGCGACCCGCCGGGTGAGCAGTACTTC.

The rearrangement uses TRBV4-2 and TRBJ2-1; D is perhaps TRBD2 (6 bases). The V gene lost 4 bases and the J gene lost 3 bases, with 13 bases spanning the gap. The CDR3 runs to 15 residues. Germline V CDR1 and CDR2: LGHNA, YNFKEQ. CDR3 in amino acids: CASSLPPGDYNEQFF. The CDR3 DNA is TGTGCCAGCAGCCTCCCCCCGGGGGACTACAATGAGCAGTTCTTC.

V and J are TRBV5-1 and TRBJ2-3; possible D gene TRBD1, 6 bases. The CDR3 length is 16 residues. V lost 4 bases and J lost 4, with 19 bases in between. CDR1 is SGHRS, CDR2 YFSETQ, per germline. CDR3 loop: CASSSNYRDPADTQYF. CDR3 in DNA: TGCGCCAGCAGCAGTAACTACAGGGATCCAGCAGATACGCAGTATTTT.

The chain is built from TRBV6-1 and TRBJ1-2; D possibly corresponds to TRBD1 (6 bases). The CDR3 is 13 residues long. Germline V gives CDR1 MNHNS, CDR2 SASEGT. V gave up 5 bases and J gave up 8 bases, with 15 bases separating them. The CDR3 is CASSLQGSRGYTF. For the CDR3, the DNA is TGTGCCAGCAGTTTACAGGGTAGCAGGGGCTACACCTTC.

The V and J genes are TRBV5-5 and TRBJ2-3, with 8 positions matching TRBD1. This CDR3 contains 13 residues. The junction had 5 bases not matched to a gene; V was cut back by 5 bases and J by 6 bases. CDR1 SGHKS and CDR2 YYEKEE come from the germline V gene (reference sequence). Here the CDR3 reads CASRLGQGDTQYF. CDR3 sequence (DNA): TGTGCCAGCAGGTTAGGACAGGGTGATACGCAGTATTTT.

The CDR3: CATSRVPIRLAQNYEQYF. The DNA of the CDR3 is TGTGCCACCAGCAGAGTACCCATAAGACTAGCGCAAAACTACGAGCAGTACTTC. This chain connects TRBV15 to TRBJ2-7; 8 nucleotides align to TRBD2. After removal of 1 base from V and 3 bases from J, the junction contained 14 bases not matched to a gene. Germline CDR1 reads LNHNV; CDR2 reads YYDKDF (reference sequence). The CDR3 covers 18 residues.

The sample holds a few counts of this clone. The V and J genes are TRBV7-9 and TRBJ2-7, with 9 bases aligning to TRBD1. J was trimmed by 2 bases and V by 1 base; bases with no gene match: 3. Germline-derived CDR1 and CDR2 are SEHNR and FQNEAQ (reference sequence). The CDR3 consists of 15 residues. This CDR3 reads CASSLEGTGPYEQYF. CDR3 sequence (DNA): TGTGCCAGCAGCTTAGAAGGGACAGGGCCCTACGAGCAGTACTTC.

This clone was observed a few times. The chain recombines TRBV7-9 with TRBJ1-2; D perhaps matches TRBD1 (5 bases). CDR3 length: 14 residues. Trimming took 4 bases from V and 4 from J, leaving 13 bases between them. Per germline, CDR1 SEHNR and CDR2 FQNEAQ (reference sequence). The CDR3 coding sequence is TGTGCCAGCAGCTCCCTACAGGTTTCCTATGGCTACACCTTC. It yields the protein CASSSLQVSYGYTF.

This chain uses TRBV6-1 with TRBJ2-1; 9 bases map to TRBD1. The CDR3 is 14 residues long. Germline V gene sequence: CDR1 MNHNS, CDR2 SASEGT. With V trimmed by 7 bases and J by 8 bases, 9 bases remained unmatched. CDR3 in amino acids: CASTLLGQGYEQFF. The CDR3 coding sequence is TGTGCCAGCACCTTACTGGGACAGGGATATGAGCAGTTCTTC.

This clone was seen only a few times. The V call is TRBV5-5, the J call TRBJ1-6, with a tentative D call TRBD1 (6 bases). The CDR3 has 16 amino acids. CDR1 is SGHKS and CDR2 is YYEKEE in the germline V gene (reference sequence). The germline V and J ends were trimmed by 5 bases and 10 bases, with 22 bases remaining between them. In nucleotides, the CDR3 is TGTGCCAGCAGACGAACAGGGATCTCCAACCGATCACCCCTCCACTTT. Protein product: CASRRTGISNRSPLHF.

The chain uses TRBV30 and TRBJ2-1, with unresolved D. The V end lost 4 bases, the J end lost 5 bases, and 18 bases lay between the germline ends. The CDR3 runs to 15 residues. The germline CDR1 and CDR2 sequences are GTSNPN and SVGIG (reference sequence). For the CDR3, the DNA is TGTGCCTGGATCACGGCTAGACTTTTCAACAATGAGCAGTTCTTC. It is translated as CAWITARLFNNEQFF. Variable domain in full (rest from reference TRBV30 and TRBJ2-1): SQTIHQWPATLVQPVGSPLSLECTVEGTSNPNLYWYRQAAGRGLQLLFYSVGIGQISSEVPQNLSASRPQDRQFILSSKKLLLSDSGFYLCAWITARLFNNEQFFGPGTRLTVL.

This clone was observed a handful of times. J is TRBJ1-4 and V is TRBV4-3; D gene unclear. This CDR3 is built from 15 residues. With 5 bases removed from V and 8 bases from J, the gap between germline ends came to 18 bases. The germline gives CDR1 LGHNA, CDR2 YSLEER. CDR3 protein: CASSKTSSRYEKLFF. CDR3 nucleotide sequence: TGCGCCAGCAGCAAGACATCGTCCAGATACGAAAAACTGTTTTTT.

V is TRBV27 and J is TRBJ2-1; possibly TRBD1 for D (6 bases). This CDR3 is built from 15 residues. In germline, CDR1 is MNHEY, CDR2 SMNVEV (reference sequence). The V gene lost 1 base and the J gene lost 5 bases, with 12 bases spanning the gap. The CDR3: CASSLLQGSHNEQFF. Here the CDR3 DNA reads TGTGCCAGCAGTTTATTACAGGGTAGCCACAATGAGCAGTTCTTC.

The CDR3 DNA reads as TGTGCCAGTAGTATGGGGACTGGACTGAATCAGCCCCAGCATTTT. Residues: CASSMGTGLNQPQHF. This chain connects TRBV19 to TRBJ1-5; perhaps TRBD1 as D (5 bases). This CDR3 is 15 amino acids long. The germline V and J ends were trimmed by 3 bases and 4 bases, with 13 bases remaining between them. Germline loops: CDR1 LNHDA, CDR2 SQIVND (reference sequence).

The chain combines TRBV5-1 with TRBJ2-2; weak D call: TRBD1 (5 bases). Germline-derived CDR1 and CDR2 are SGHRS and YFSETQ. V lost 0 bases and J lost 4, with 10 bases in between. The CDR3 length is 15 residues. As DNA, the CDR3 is TGCGCCAGCAGCTTGGGACAGACGACCACCGGGGAGCTGTTTTTT. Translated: CASSLGQTTTGELFF.

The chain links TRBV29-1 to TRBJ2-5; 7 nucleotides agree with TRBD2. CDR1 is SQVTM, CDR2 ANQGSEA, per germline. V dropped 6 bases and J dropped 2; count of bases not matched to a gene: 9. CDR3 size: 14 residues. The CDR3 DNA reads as TGCAGCGTGGGTTGGGGGGGAGGACAAGAGACCCAGTACTTC. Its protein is CSVGWGGGQETQYF.

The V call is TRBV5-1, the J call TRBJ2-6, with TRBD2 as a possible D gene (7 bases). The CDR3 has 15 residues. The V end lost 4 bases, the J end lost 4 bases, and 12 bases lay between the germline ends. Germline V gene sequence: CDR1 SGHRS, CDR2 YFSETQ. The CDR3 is CASSKGGSGANVLTF. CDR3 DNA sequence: TGCGCCAGCAGCAAGGGGGGGTCCGGGGCCAACGTCCTGACTTTC.

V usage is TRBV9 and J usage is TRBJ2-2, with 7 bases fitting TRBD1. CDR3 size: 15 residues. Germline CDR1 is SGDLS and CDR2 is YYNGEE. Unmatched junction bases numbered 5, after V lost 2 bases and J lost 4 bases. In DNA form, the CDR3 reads TGTGCCAGCAGCGTTACAGGGGCCGCCACCGGGGAGCTGTTTTTT. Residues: CASSVTGAATGELFF.

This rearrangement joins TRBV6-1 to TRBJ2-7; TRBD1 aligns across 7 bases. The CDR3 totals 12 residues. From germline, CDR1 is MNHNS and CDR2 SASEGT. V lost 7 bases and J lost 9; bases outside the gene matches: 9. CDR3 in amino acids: CASTIQGPGQYF. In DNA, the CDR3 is TGTGCCAGCACCATACAGGGGCCAGGGCAGTACTTC.

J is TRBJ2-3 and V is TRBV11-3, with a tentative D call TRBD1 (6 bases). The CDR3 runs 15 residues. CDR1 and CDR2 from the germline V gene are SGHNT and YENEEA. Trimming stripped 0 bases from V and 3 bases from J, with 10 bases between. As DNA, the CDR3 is TGTGCCAGCAGCTTAGACAGGGGTTTGACAGATACGCAGTATTTT. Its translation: CASSLDRGLTDTQYF.

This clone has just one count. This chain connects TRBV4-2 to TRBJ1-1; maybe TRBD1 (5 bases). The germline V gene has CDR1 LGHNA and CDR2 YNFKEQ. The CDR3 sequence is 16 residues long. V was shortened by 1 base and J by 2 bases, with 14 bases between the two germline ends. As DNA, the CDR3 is TGTGCCAGCAGCCAAGGGGCGGGGGTTCTAAACACTGAAGCTTTCTTT. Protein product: CASSQGAGVLNTEAFF.

CDR3 region: CASSIGDFFGGTEAFF. As DNA, the CDR3 is TGTGCCAGTAGTATCGGGGACTTTTTCGGGGGCACTGAAGCTTTCTTT. The chain uses TRBV19 and TRBJ1-1, with D tentatively TRBD1 (5 bases). Trimming cost V 3 bases and J 4 bases, with 18 bases left between them. The CDR3 extends over 16 amino acids. Germline CDR1 reads LNHDA; CDR2 reads SQIVND (reference sequence).